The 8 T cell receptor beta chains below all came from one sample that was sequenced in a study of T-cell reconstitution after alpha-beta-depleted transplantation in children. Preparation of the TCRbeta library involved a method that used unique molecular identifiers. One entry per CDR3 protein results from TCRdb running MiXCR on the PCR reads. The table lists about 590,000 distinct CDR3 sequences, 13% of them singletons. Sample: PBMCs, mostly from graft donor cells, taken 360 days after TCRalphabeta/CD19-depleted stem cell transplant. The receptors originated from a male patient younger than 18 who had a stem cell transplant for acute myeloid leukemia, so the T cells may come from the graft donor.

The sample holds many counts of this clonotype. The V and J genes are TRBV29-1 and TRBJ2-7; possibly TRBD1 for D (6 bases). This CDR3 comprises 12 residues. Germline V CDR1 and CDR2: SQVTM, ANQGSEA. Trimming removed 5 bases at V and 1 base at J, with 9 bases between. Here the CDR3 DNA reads TGCAGCGTTCGGACAGTATCCTACGAGCAGTACTTC. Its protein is CSVRTVSYEQYF.

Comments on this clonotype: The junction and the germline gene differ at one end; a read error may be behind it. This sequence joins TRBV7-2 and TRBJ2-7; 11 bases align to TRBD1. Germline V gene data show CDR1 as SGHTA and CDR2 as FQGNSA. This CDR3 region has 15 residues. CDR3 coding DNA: TGTGCCAGCAGCTTAGCAGGGACAGGGGGAGACGAGGAGTACTTC. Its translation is CASSLAGTGGDEEYF.

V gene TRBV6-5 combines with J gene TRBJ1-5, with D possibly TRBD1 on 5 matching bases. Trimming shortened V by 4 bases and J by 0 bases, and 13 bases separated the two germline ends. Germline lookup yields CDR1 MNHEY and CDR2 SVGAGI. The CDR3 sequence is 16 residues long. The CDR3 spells CASSSFSGPSNQPQHF. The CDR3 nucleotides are TGTGCCAGCAGTTCTTTCTCGGGACCTAGCAATCAGCCCCAGCATTTT.

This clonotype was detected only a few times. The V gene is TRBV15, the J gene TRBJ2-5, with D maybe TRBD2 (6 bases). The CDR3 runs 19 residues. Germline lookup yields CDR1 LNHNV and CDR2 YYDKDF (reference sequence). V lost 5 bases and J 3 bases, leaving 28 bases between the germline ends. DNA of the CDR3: TGTGCCACCAGCCCCAAGACTAGGATGAGGGAAAGTAGAAAAGAGACCCAGTACTTC. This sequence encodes CATSPKTRMRESRKETQYF.

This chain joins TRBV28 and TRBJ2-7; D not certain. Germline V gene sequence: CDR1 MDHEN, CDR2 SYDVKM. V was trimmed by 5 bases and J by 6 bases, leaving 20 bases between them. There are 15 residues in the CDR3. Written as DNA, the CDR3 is TGTGCCAGCAGTGGAGTAGGAACAAAACCAGGCGAGCAGTACTTC. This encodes CASSGVGTKPGEQYF.

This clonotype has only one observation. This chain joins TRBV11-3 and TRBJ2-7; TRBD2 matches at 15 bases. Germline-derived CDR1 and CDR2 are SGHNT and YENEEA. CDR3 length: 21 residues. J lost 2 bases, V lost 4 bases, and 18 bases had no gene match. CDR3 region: CASSSSNSGTSGRIGAYEQYF. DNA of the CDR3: TGTGCCAGCAGCTCGTCTAACTCCGGGACTAGCGGGAGGATTGGTGCCTACGAGCAGTACTTC.

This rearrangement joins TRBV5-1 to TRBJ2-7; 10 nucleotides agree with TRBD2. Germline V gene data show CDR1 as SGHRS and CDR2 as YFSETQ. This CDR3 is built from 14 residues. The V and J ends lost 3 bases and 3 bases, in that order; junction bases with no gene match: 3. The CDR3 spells CASSWTSGNYEQYF. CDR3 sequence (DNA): TGCGCCAGCAGCTGGACTAGCGGTAACTACGAGCAGTACTTC.

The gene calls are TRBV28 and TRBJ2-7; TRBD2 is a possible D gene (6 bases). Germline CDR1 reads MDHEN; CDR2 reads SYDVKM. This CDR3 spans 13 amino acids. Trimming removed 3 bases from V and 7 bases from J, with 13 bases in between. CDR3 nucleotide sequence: TGTGCCAGCAGTTTTACTAGCCCGCGAGAGCAGTACTTC. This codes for CASSFTSPREQYF.